This T cell receptor (beta chain) was observed in a study of cytomegalovirus exposure and HLA in healthy donors. The study ran its PCR with 60 Vbeta and 13 Jbeta primers. Profiled with immunoSEQ multiplex PCR; TCRdb holds only in-frame clones, not every one. The sample shows about 100,000 clones, 74% of them seen only once. With respect to this clone: Its specificity is not known.

CDR1 is WNHNN, CDR2 SYGVQD, per germline (reference sequence). After removal of 6 bases from V and 6 bases from J, the junction contained 10 bases not matched to a gene. The CDR3 extends over 15 amino acids. The study's findings and limits: Investigators reported fewer than 200 TCR beta chains as tied to cytomegalovirus.

Sequencing was carried out using PBMCs. The receptor was isolated from a man between 50 and 59 years old in good health and CMV-seropositive. The chain couples TRBV10-1 to TRBJ2-7; the match to TRBD2 covers 11 bases. CDR3 protein: CASSLGLAERGEQYF. The CDR3 DNA reads TGCGCCAGCAGCCTGGGACTAGCGGAGAGAGGCGAGCAGTACTTC.